This TCR beta chain was identified in a study of graft-versus-host responses after intestinal transplantation. About the study: Grafts were multivisceral, liver-intestinal, or isolated intestinal.

Concerning this clone: Its antigen is undetermined.

Study-wide points: HvG clone declines early post-transplant were associated with peak circulating GvH levels. Recipient marrow showed GvH clones, some seen first in ileum or blood.

The CDR3 totals 15 residues. Germline V gene sequence: CDR1 MDHEN, CDR2 SYDVKM. The V gene lost 7 bases and the J gene lost 6 bases, with 21 bases spanning the gap. The table came from immunoSEQ multiplex PCR; TCRdb's copy has only in-frame clones and leaves some out. Here the sample spans more than 65,000 clones, approximately 84% being singletons. The receptor's source is a human donor who was the organ donor for an intestinal transplant. The chain employs TRBV28 and TRBJ1-2, with D perhaps matching TRBD1 (6 bases). The sequencing used unstimulated CD4+ T cells sorted from spleen or lymph node cells, collected before transplant. The CDR3 sequence is CASNPSRGALHGYTF. The CDR3 DNA reads TGTGCCAGCAATCCTAGTCGGGGGGCTCTCCATGGCTACACCTTC.